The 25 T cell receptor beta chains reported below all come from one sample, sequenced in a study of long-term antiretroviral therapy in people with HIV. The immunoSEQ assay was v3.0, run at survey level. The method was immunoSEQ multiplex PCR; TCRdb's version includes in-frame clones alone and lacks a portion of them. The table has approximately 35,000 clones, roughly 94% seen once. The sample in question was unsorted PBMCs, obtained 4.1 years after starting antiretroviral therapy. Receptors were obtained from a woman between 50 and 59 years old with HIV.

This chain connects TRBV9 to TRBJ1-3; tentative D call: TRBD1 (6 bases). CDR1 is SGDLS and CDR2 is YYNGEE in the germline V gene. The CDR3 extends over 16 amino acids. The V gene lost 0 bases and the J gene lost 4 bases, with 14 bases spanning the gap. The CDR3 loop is CASSVGDTGRGNTIYF. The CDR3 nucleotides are TGTGCCAGCAGCGTAGGGGACACCGGAAGGGGAAACACCATATATTTT.

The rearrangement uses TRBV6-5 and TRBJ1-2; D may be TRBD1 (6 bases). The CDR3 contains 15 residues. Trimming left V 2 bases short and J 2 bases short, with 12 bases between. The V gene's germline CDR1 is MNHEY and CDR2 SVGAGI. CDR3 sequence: CASSYTFGQNYGYTF. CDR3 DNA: TGTGCCAGCAGTTACACTTTCGGACAGAACTATGGCTACACCTTC.

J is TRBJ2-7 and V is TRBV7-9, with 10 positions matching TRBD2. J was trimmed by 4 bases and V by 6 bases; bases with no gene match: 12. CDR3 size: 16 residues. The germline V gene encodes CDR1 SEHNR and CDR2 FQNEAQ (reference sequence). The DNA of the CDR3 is TGTGCCAGCAGACTAGCGGGACCCGAAAGTCTATACGAGCAGTACTTC. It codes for CASRLAGPESLYEQYF.

The CDR3 coding sequence is TGTGCCAGCAGCTTTGGCAGGGACTTCGGTCAGCCCCAGCATTTT. Encoded protein: CASSFGRDFGQPQHF. The rearrangement links TRBV7-2 to TRBJ1-5; maybe TRBD1 (5 bases). Germline CDR1 reads SGHTA; CDR2 reads FQGNSA. The CDR3 sequence is 15 residues long. Trimming cost V 3 bases and J 6 bases, with 15 bases left between them.

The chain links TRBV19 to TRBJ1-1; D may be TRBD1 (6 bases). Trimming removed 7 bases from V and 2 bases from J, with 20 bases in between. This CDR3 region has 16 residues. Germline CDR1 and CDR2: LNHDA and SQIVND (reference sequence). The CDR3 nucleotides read TGTGCCAGTACCTCGTCACACAGGGATGCTAACACTGAAGCTTTCTTT. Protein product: CASTSSHRDANTEAFF.

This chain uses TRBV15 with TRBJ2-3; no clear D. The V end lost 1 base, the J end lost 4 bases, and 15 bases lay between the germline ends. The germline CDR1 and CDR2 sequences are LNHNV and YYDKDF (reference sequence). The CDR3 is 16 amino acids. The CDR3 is CATSRVAPGGPDTQYF. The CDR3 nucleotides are TGTGCCACCAGCAGAGTCGCCCCAGGCGGTCCAGATACGCAGTATTTT. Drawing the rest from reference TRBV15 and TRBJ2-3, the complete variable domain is DAMVIQNPRYQVTQFGKPVTLSCSQTLNHNVMYWYQQKSSQAPKLLFHYYDKDFNNEADTPDNFQSRRPNTSFCFLDIRSPGLGDTAMYLCATSRVAPGGPDTQYFGPGTRLTVL.

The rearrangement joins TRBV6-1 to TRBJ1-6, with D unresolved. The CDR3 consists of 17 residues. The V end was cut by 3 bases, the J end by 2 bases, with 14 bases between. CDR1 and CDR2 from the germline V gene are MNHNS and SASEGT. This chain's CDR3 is CASSEGFDSAYNSPLHF. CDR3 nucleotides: TGTGCCAGCAGTGAGGGTTTTGATTCCGCCTATAATTCACCCCTCCACTTT.

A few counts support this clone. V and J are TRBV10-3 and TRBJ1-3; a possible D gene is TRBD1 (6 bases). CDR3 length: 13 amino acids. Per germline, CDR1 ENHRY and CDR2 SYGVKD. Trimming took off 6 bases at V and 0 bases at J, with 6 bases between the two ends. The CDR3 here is CAIRDSSGNTIYF. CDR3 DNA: TGTGCCATCAGGGACAGCTCTGGAAACACCATATATTTT.

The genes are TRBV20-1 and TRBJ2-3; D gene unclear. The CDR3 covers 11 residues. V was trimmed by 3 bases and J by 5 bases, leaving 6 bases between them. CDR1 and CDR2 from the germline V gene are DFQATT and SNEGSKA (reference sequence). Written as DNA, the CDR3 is TGCAGTGCTAGTGAGGAAGATACGCAGTATTTT. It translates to CSASEEDTQYF.

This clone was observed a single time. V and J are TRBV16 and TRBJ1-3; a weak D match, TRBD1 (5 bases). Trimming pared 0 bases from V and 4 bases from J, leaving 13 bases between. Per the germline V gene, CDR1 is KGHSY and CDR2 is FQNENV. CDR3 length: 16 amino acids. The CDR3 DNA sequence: TGTGCCAGCAGCCAATCTCTCCAGGGCGCAGGAAACACCATATATTTT. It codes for CASSQSLQGAGNTIYF.

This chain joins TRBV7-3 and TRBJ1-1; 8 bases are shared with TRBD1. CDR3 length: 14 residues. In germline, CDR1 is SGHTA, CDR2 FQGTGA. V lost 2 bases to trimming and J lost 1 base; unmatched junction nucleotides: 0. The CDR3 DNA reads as TGTGCCAGCAGCTTAGACAGGGGGAACACTGAAGCTTTCTTT. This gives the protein CASSLDRGNTEAFF. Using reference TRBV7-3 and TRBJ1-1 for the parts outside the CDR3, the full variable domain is GAGVSQTPSNKVTEKGKYVELRCDPISGHTALYWYRQSLGQGPEFLIYFQGTGAADDSGLPNDRFFAVRPEGSVSTLKIQRTERGDSAVYLCASSLDRGNTEAFFGQGTRLTVV.

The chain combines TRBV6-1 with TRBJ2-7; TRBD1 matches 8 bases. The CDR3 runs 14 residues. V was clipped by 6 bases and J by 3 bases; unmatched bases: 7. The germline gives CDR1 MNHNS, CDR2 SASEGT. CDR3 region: CASRATRGLYEQYF. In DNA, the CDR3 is TGTGCCAGCAGGGCGACCAGGGGGCTCTACGAGCAGTACTTC.

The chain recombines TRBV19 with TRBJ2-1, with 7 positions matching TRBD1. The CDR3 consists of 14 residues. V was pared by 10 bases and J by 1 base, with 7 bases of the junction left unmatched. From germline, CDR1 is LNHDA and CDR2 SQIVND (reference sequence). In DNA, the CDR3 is TGTGCCACTAAGACAGGGTATTCCTACAATGAGCAGTTCTTC. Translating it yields CATKTGYSYNEQFF.

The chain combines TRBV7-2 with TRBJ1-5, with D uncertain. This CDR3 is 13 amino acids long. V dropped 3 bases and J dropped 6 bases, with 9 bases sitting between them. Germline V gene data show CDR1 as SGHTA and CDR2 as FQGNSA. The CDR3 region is CASSLIKGQPQHF. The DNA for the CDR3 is TGTGCCAGCAGCTTGATCAAGGGTCAGCCCCAGCATTTT. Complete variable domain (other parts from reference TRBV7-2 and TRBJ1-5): GAGVSQSPSNKVTEKGKDVELRCDPISGHTALYWYRQSLGQGLEFLIYFQGNSAPDKSGLPSDRFSAERTGGSVSTLTIQRTQQEDSAVYLCASSLIKGQPQHFGDGTRLSIL.

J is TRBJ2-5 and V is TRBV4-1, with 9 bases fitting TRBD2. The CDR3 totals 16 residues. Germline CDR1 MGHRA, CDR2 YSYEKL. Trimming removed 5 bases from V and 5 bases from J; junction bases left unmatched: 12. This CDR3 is CASSSLSAGGAETQYF. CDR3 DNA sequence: TGCGCCAGCAGCTCGCTCTCGGCGGGGGGGGCGGAGACCCAGTACTTC.

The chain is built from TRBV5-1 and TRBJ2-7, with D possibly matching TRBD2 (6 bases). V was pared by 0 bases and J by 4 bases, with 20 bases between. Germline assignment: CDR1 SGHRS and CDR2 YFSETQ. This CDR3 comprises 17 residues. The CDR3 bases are TGCGCCAGCAGCTTGGCCGAAGGACCTGCAGGGACTTACGAGCAGTACTTC. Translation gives CASSLAEGPAGTYEQYF.

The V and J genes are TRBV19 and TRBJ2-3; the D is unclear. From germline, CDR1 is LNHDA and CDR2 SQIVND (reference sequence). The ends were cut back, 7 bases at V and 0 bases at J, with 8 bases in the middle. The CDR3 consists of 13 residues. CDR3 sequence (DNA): TGTGCCAGTAAGGTCACCAGCACAGATACGCAGTATTTT. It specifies CASKVTSTDTQYF.

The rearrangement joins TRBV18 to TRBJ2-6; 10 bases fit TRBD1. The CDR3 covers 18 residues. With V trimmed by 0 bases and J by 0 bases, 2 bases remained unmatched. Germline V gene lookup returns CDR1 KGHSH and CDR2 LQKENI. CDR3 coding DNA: TGTGCCAGCTCACCACCGGGACAGGGGCTCTCTGGGGCCAACGTCCTGACTTTC. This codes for CASSPPGQGLSGANVLTF.

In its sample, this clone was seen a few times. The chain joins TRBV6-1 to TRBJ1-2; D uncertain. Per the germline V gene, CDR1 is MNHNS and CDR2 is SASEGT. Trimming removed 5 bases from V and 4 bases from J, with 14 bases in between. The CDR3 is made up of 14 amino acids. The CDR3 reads CASSPPPDPYGYTF. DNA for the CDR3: TGTGCCAGCAGTCCACCACCCGACCCCTATGGCTACACCTTC.

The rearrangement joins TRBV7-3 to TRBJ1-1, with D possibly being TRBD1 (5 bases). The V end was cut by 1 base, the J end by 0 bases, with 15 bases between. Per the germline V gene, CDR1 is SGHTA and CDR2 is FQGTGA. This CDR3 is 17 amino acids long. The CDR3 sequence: CASSLIGGPSLNTEAFF. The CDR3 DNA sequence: TGTGCCAGCAGCTTAATTGGGGGACCTAGTTTGAACACTGAAGCTTTCTTT.

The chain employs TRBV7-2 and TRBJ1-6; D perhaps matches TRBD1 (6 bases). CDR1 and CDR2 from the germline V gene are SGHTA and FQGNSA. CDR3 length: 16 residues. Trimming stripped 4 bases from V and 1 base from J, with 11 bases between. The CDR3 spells CASSSGRGSYNSPLHF. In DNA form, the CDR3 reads TGTGCCAGCAGCTCGGGCAGGGGATCCTATAATTCACCCCTCCACTTT.

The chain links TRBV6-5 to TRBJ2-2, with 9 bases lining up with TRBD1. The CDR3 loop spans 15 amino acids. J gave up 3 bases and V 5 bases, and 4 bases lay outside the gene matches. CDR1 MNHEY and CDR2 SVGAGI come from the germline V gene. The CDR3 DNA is TGTGCCAGCAGTGCCCGGGACAGGGACACCGGGGAGCTGTTTTTT. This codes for CASSARDRDTGELFF.

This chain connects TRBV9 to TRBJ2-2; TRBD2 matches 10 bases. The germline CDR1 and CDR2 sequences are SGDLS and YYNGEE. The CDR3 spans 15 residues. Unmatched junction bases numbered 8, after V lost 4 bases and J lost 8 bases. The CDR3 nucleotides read TGTGCCAGCAGCCCTAGCGGGGGTTCGGCAGGGGAGCTGTTTTTT. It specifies CASSPSGGSAGELFF.

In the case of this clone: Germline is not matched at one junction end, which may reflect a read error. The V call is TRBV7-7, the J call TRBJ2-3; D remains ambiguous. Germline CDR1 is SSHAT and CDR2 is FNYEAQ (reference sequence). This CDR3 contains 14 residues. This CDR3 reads CASSLDGNTDTQYF. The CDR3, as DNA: TGTGCTAGCAGCTTAGACGGCAACACAGATACGCAGTATTTT.

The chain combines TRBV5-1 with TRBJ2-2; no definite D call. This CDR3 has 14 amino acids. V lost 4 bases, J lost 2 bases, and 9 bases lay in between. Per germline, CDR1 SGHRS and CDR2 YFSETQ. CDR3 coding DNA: TGCGCCAGCAGCCCGACTCGAAACACCGGGGAGCTGTTTTTT. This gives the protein CASSPTRNTGELFF.